This section outlines one T cell receptor (beta chain) sequence together with its context. The data derive from a study of technical replicates of blood from several donors. Libraries were prepared by immunoSEQ multiplex PCR; TCRdb keeps only in-frame clonotypes and omits some of them. The sample has fewer than 85,000 clones; roughly 90% are singletons. This CDR3 is built from 15 residues. The V and J ends lost 1 base and 5 bases respectively, with 13 bases between them. The germline CDR1 and CDR2 sequences are SGDLS and YYNGEE. This TCR derives from a human donor in good health. Some clones in this sample may be carry-over from other donors' samples. Specimen: PBMCs. The chain links TRBV9 to TRBJ1-5; a possible D gene is TRBD1 (6 bases). CDR3 loop: CASSVSAQGDQPQHF. The CDR3 DNA reads as TGTGCCAGCAGCGTATCCGCACAGGGCGATCAGCCCCAGCATTTT. Supplemented by reference TRBV9 and TRBJ1-5, the full variable domain reads DSGVTQTPKHLITATGQRVTLRCSPRSGDLSVYWYQQSLDQGLQFLIQYYNGEERAKGNILERFSAQQFPDLHSELNLSSLELGDSALYFCASSVSAQGDQPQHFGDGTRLSIL.